This T cell receptor (beta chain) was sequenced during a study of PD-1 blockade in classical Hodgkin lymphoma. Overall study context: Patients in the cohort were put on intravenous nivolumab, 3 mg/kg every 2 weeks.

General study results and limits: By C4D1 there was a significant rise in CD4+ TCR diversity but not in CD8+ TCR diversity. Diversity similar to that of newly diagnosed patients was seen at baseline in complete responders. Newly diagnosed patients had baseline TCR diversity that was reportedly lower than that of healthy donors.

The method was immunoSEQ multiplex PCR; TCRdb's version includes in-frame clones alone and lacks a portion of them. The sample consists of more than 10,000 clones, more than 70% of them appearing once. Each and every patient relapsed after autologous stem cell transplantation, and patients got differing brentuximab vedotin exposure. Through magnetic negative selection, CD8+ T cells were separated from PBMCs that had been thawed. As to this clone: Its antigen is currently unknown.

This sequence was found in a human donor with classical Hodgkin lymphoma. Sequences were derived from CD8+ T cells from blood, sampled at baseline.

In DNA, the CDR3 is TGTGCCAGCAGTTTCACAGGGGATCCCTACGAGCAGTACTTC. This gives the protein CASSFTGDPYEQYF. The chain uses TRBV27 and TRBJ2-7; 7 bases fit TRBD1. The CDR3 is 14 amino acids. After removal of 3 bases from V and 2 bases from J, the junction contained 4 bases not matched to a gene. Germline CDR1 MNHEY, CDR2 SMNVEV (reference sequence).